This T cell receptor beta chain was recovered during a study of blood T cell repertoires in COVID-19 (dated by TCRdb to about 2020). Concerning the study at large: The collaborator samples originated in the United States, Italy and Spain and spanned the acute and convalescent phases of COVID-19. The material from the prospective study consisted of cDNA or gDNA derived from T cells, B-cell-depleted T cells, or PBMCs. Subjects who had been exposed to COVID-19, were actively infected with it, or had recovered from it provided the deeply sampled blood TCRbeta repertoires that made up the dataset. The repertoires were released in a freely available public database intended as a resource for research on the immune response to SARS-CoV-2. The samples were drawn from two sources: the first 160 participants of the ongoing ImmuneRACE study, and fewer than 1,500 subjects contributed by 6 global collaborators. The sample metadata nearly always contained a de-identified subject ID, COVID-19 status, age in years and sex. HLA class I and class II types, where available, came from metadata supplied by the sample provider rather than from assay-based typing.

As concerns this clone: Its antigen specificity is not known. No clone much larger than this one lies a single base away; base qualities are absent.

Study-level results and caveats: The quantity of clinical and demographic metadata differed by source and by participant and was supplied without curation.

The CDR3, from cysteine to phenylalanine, totals 16 residues. Solely the CDR3 DNA is kept, with 48 bases framed from the first base. A distance of 16 bases separates the germline ends of V and J, which lose 5 bases and 2 bases respectively. Based on the germline V gene (reference sequence), the CDR1 and CDR2 sequences are LNHNV and YYDKDF. TCRbeta CDR3 regions were amplified from genomic DNA by means of the immunoSEQ Assay, a bias-controlled multiplex PCR. The paper's processing steps were these. Within the assay, amplification of reference gene primers was used to estimate how many nucleated cells each sample contained. To quantify the absolute abundance of each unique TCRbeta CDR3 rearrangement, sequence reads were collapsed and filtered. Productive Simpson clonality was computed per sample as the square root of Simpson's diversity index over productive rearrangements. This is the immuneACCESS table as TCRdb keeps it, with only in-frame sequences that have V and J called. A part of the clones is gone; compared with another copy, unresolved V genes explain less than half, and the rest is unexplained. Clone size and the V and J calls come from that table; the DNA yielded D and trimming. The sample records around 95,000 clones, 85% to 90% of which are singletons. The ten largest clones take up 5% of the sample.

Whole blood was collected in K2EDTA tubes by collaborating institutions according to the institutions' own protocols. For TCRbeta analysis, collaborators shipped samples in one of three forms: frozen whole blood, isolated PBMCs, or DNA extracted from either of those sample types. The V and J segments used are TRBV15 and TRBJ1-3, with TRBD1 tentatively as D gene (5 bases match). Sequencing used peripheral blood. The receptor's source is a human donor in a cohort sampled during active COVID-19. The nucleotides are TGTGCCACCAGCCCCCTCGTAGGGGCAGCTGGAAACACCATATATTTT. This gives the protein CATSPLVGAAGNTIYF.